Below, 23 T cell receptor beta chains from the same sample are listed, as sequenced in a study of memory B cells and T cells in multiple sclerosis. The table came from immunoSEQ multiplex PCR; TCRdb's copy has only in-frame clones and leaves some out. The sample has around 14,000 clones; approximately 69% are singletons. Sequencing was done on a sample of memory (CD45RO+) CD4+ T cells from blood. All receptors come from a human donor with multiple sclerosis.

The V call is TRBV6-5, the J call TRBJ2-1; D might be TRBD1 (5 bases). CDR1 and CDR2 (germline): MNHEY, SVGAGI. V was pared by 6 bases and J by 7 bases, with 13 bases between. The CDR3 consists of 13 residues. CDR3 amino acids: CASRQGGINEQFF. The CDR3 DNA sequence: TGTGCCAGCAGGCAGGGTGGAATAAATGAGCAGTTCTTC.

The chain carries TRBV29-1 and TRBJ1-5, with 9 bases identical to TRBD1. V gave up 5 bases and J gave up 2 bases; unmatched junction bases: 1. The CDR3 has 13 amino acids. Germline V gene lookup returns CDR1 SQVTM and CDR2 ANQGSEA. CDR3 in amino acids: CSVWTGGNQPQHF. The CDR3 region has the DNA TGCAGCGTTTGGACAGGGGGCAATCAGCCCCAGCATTTT.

This sequence joins TRBV10-3 and TRBJ1-4; no firm D call. Trimming took off 2 bases at V and 4 bases at J, with 8 bases between the two ends. The CDR3 runs to 14 residues. CDR1 is ENHRY, CDR2 SYGVKD, per germline. The CDR3 region has the DNA TGTGCCATCAGTGAGAACAGAAATAATGAAAAACTGTTTTTT. Its protein is CAISENRNNEKLFF.

This chain uses TRBV5-1 with TRBJ1-1; 7 nucleotides agree with TRBD1. Per germline, CDR1 SGHRS and CDR2 YFSETQ. Trimming cost V 5 bases and J 1 base; bases outside gene matches: 5. This CDR3 has 14 residues. The CDR3 DNA follows: TGCGCCAGCAGGGAGGGACAGCAGAACACTGAAGCTTTCTTT. Its protein product is CASREGQQNTEAFF.

This sequence joins TRBV29-1 and TRBJ1-2; 11 nucleotides align to TRBD1. The trim removed 8 bases at V and 6 bases at J, leaving 14 bases unmatched. Germline CDR1 and CDR2: SQVTM and ANQGSEA. The CDR3 has 15 amino acids. CDR3 in amino acids: CSIRDRGIWGDGYTF. The CDR3 region has the DNA TGCAGCATCCGGGACAGGGGGATTTGGGGTGATGGCTACACCTTC.

This sequence joins TRBV2 and TRBJ2-1; 7 nucleotides align to TRBD1. CDR1 SNHLY and CDR2 FYNNEI come from the germline V gene. This CDR3 contains 15 residues. Trimming cost V 10 bases and J 4 bases; bases outside gene matches: 13. In DNA, the CDR3 is TGTGCCACCGGATCGACAGGGCATTCTTACAATGAGCAGTTCTTC. Translation: CATGSTGHSYNEQFF. Together with reference TRBV2 and TRBJ2-1, the CDR3 gives the full variable domain: EPEVTQTPSHQVTQMGQEVILRCVPISNHLYFYWYRQILGQKVEFLVSFYNNEISEKSEIFDDQFSVERPDGSNFTLKIRSTKLEDSAMYFCATGSTGHSYNEQFFGPGTRLTVL.

This clone was detected only a few times. The chain's CDR3 is CASSILDRDNQPQHF. The DNA for the CDR3 is TGTGCCAGTAGTATCCTAGACAGGGACAATCAGCCCCAGCATTTT. The genes are TRBV19 and TRBJ1-5; TRBD1 agrees at 7 bases. Losses at the gene ends were 3 bases for V and 3 bases for J; bases not matched to a gene: 5. The CDR3 runs 15 residues. Germline V gene data show CDR1 as LNHDA and CDR2 as SQIVND (reference sequence).

The J gene is TRBJ1-2, the V gene TRBV2; no clear D gene. The CDR3 has 14 residues. In germline, CDR1 is SNHLY, CDR2 FYNNEI. V lost 3 bases and J 3 bases, leaving 11 bases between the germline ends. The CDR3 region is CASSDRVQHYGYTF. The CDR3 DNA sequence: TGTGCCAGCAGTGATAGAGTACAGCACTATGGCTACACCTTC.

V is TRBV28 and J is TRBJ2-5; D gene unclear. The J call is doubtful: the DNA matches TRBJ2-7 better. This CDR3 comprises 14 residues. Germline V gene data show CDR1 as MDHEN and CDR2 as SYDVKM. Here the CDR3 DNA reads TGTGCCAGCAGTTTATGGCAGGAATCATACGAGCAGTACTTC. Translated, it gives CASSLWQESYEQYF.

The J gene is TRBJ1-2, the V gene TRBV6-1; D possibly corresponds to TRBD1 (6 bases). The CDR3 is made up of 13 amino acids. Trimming stripped 5 bases from V and 2 bases from J, with 9 bases between. Germline lookup yields CDR1 MNHNS and CDR2 SASEGT. CDR3 bases: TGTGCCAGCAGTCCCCAGGGGAACTATGGCTACACCTTC. It is translated as CASSPQGNYGYTF.

This chain joins TRBV6-1 and TRBJ1-5; tentatively, D is TRBD1 (5 bases). The CDR3 has 13 residues. Germline V gene data show CDR1 as MNHNS and CDR2 as SASEGT. Trimming took 11 bases from V and 10 from J, leaving 21 bases between them. CDR3 coding DNA: TGTGCCTGCGACAGTGCCAAAGATTTACCCCAGCATTTT. This encodes CACDSAKDLPQHF.

The V and J genes are TRBV7-3 and TRBJ1-3; 7 nucleotides match TRBD1. The CDR3 sequence is 13 residues long. The ends lost 10 bases at V and 6 bases at J; junction bases unmatched: 9. The germline V gene has CDR1 SGHTA and CDR2 FQGTGA. CDR3 region: CATPSRGENTIYF. The CDR3 DNA is TGTGCCACCCCGTCCAGGGGGGAAAACACCATATATTTT.

The J gene is TRBJ1-1, the V gene TRBV25-1; D is perhaps TRBD1 (5 bases). From germline, CDR1 is MGHDK and CDR2 SYGVNS. The V and J ends lost 4 bases and 10 bases respectively, with 10 bases between them. This CDR3 has 11 amino acids. CDR3 residues: CASSVGAAAFF. The CDR3, as DNA: TGTGCCAGCAGTGTTGGGGCTGCAGCTTTCTTT.

This chain joins TRBV5-4 and TRBJ2-5, with 7 bases that match TRBD1. The CDR3 consists of 14 residues. Germline V gene data show CDR1 as SGHNT and CDR2 as YYREEE (reference sequence). V was clipped by 0 bases and J by 7 bases; unmatched bases: 6. Written as DNA, the CDR3 is TGTGCCAGCAGCTTGGATAGGGGGCTTGTGACCCAGTACTTC. It yields the protein CASSLDRGLVTQYF.

This sequence joins TRBV29-1 and TRBJ2-7; a possible D gene is TRBD1 (5 bases). V was clipped by 4 bases and J by 3 bases, with 13 bases between them. The CDR3 sequence is 13 residues long. In germline, CDR1 is SQVTM, CDR2 ANQGSEA. CDR3 region: CSVAGSTDYEQYF. The CDR3 bases are TGCAGCGTTGCGGGTTCGACAGACTACGAGCAGTACTTC.

V and J are TRBV27 and TRBJ2-7; 10 positions match TRBD2. The germline V gene has CDR1 MNHEY and CDR2 SMNVEV (reference sequence). CDR3 length equals 16 residues. J gave up 2 bases and V 0 bases, and 4 bases lay outside the gene matches. CDR3 sequence: CASSLSPSGGTYEQYF. As DNA, the CDR3 is TGTGCCAGCAGTTTATCTCCTAGCGGGGGCACCTACGAGCAGTACTTC.

The chain carries TRBV14 and TRBJ2-5; D is ambiguous. The germline V gene encodes CDR1 SGHDN and CDR2 FVKESK. This CDR3 is 12 amino acids long. V was cut by 4 bases and J by 2 bases, with 5 bases left in between. CDR3 in DNA: TGTGCCAGCAGCCTTCTTCAAGAGACCCAGTACTTC. Its protein product is CASSLLQETQYF.

The J gene is TRBJ2-3, the V gene TRBV11-3; D is perhaps TRBD2 (5 bases). The CDR3 runs to 16 residues. The V end lost 1 base, the J end lost 2 bases, and 13 bases lay between the germline ends. CDR1 and CDR2 from the germline V gene are SGHNT and YENEEA. The CDR3 spells CASSLGGLGATDTQYF. The CDR3 DNA reads as TGTGCCAGCAGCTTAGGCGGGCTGGGAGCCACAGATACGCAGTATTTT. Based on the CDR3 plus reference TRBV11-3 and TRBJ2-3, the full variable domain is EAGVVQSPRYKIIEKKQPVAFWCNPISGHNTLYWYLQNLGQGPELLIRYENEEAVDDSQLPKDRFSAERLKGVDSTLKIQPAELGDSAVYLCASSLGGLGATDTQYFGPGTRLTVL.

V usage is TRBV6-5 and J usage is TRBJ1-2, with 8 bases lining up with TRBD1. The CDR3 consists of 12 residues. Germline V lookup: CDR1 MNHEY, CDR2 SVGAGI. V was clipped by 6 bases and J by 6 bases; unmatched bases: 3. The CDR3 coding sequence is TGTGCCAGCAGAACAGGGGGTAATGGCTACACCTTC. Its translation is CASRTGGNGYTF.

This chain joins TRBV5-1 and TRBJ2-2; D possibly corresponds to TRBD2 (6 bases). There are 16 residues in the CDR3. The V end was cut by 0 bases, the J end by 13 bases, with 22 bases between. Germline lookup yields CDR1 SGHRS and CDR2 YFSETQ. CDR3 sequence: CASSLGGEIYSYGLFF. Written as DNA, the CDR3 is TGCGCCAGCAGCTTGGGCGGGGAGATATATTCCTACGGGCTGTTTTTT.

The chain carries TRBV19 and TRBJ1-6; the D is unclear. The CDR3 extends over 18 amino acids. Looked up from germline, CDR1 is LNHDA and CDR2 is SQIVND (reference sequence). Between the trimmed V and J ends, which lost 5 bases and 5 bases, there was a span of 22 bases. The CDR3 region has the DNA TGTGCCAGTAGTCCGACCGGGAGCAACGCAATGAATAATTCACCCCTCCACTTT. Protein: CASSPTGSNAMNNSPLHF. The entire variable domain, with the rest obtained from reference TRBV19 and TRBJ1-6, is as follows: DGGITQSPKYLFRKEGQNVTLSCEQNLNHDAMYWYRQDPGQGLRLIYYSQIVNDFQKGDIAEGYSVSREKKESFPLTVTSAQKNPTAFYLCASSPTGSNAMNNSPLHFGNGTRLTVT.

The CDR3 nucleotides are TGTGCCAGCAGTTCCGGGGACAGGGGGGGGACTGAAGCTTTCTTT. The encoded protein is CASSSGDRGGTEAFF. This chain joins TRBV6-5 and TRBJ1-1, with 11 bases aligning to TRBD1. J gave up 5 bases and V 4 bases, and 6 bases lay outside the gene matches. The germline V gene has CDR1 MNHEY and CDR2 SVGAGI. This CDR3 is built from 15 residues.

The chain is built from TRBV7-3 and TRBJ2-7; 8 bases match TRBD1. There are 15 residues in the CDR3. Germline V gene sequence: CDR1 SGHTA, CDR2 FQGTGA. The ends lost 5 bases at V and 6 bases at J; junction bases unmatched: 12. The CDR3 loop is CASSQGQAAGVEQYF. In nucleotides, the CDR3 is TGTGCCAGCAGCCAGGGACAGGCCGCGGGTGTCGAGCAGTACTTC.